These T cell receptor beta chains were read from a single sample in a study of OX40 agonist ivuxolimab in advanced cancers. Data came from immunoSEQ multiplex PCR; TCRdb stores just in-frame clones and leaves some out. The data contain some 150,000 clones, 90% of them seen just once; the ten biggest clones take up roughly 1.1%. Sequenced material: CD4+ or CD8+ T cells sorted from blood, taken in a trial of the OX40 agonist ivuxolimab. The receptor source for this set is an adult with an advanced solid tumor such as melanoma, head and neck, liver or kidney cancer. Each CDR3 is given without its conserved first and last residue.

V gene	J gene	CDR3 protein
TRBV4-3	TRBJ2-5	ASSPQLTGRETQY
TRBV7-9	TRBJ1-3	ASSSDGGGAGNTIY
TRBV25-1	TRBJ1-2	ASSELGQSYYGYT
TRBV6-6	TRBJ2-1	ASSTDSYNEQF
TRBV5-1	TRBJ2-5	ASSFRDSQETQY
TRBV28	TRBJ2-7	ASISGTSGTYEQY
TRBV6-6	TRBJ2-5	ASSQETQY
TRBV5-6	TRBJ2-5	ASSLGEGLQETQY
TRBV5-4	TRBJ1-5	ASSPDRARQPQH
TRBV7-2	TRBJ2-1	ASSLIVEQF
TRBV5-1	TRBJ1-1	ASSRSTQGTEAF
TRBV7-2	TRBJ2-1	ASSLASGRYNEQF
TRBV28	TRBJ1-4	ASSPLDLGVATNEKLF
TRBV18	TRBJ1-2	ASSPGQLYGYT
TRBV28	TRBJ2-3	ASTQGKPQY
TRBV19	TRBJ1-2	ASSQTANYGYT
TRBV14	TRBJ1-3	ASSPTGGSGNTIY
TRBV11-3	TRBJ2-7	ASNKYRPDRPSYEQY
TRBV7-9	TRBJ2-7	ASSLPAAYEQY
TRBV19	TRBJ1-5	ASSIAGSNQPQH
TRBV2	TRBJ2-1	ASQRLSGNEQF
TRBV2	TRBJ1-1	ASPLDSDIEGTEAF
TRBV18	TRBJ1-1	ASSPSRTGSGAF
TRBV6-5	TRBJ2-7	ASSYGGLDEQY
TRBV7-8	TRBJ2-4	ASSLGAGGNIQY
TRBV2	TRBJ2-4	ASSGAGNIQY
TRBV7-8	TRBJ1-4	ASSLGGADEKLF
TRBV7-9	TRBJ2-1	ASSRLSYNEQF
TRBV5-5	TRBJ2-7	ASSWADRGHYEQY
TRBV19	TRBJ2-2	ASSPRAFGELF
TRBV19	TRBJ2-7	ASSLTGTSSYEQY
TRBV19	TRBJ1-1	ASSPGTPGWSEAF
TRBV5-1	TRBJ2-1	ASSLLAGTRYEQF
TRBV5-1	TRBJ2-7	ASSTTPRGLAGVNEQY
TRBV5-1	TRBJ2-5	ASANQGAWEETQY
TRBV2	TRBJ2-2	ASSEALHPGGELF
TRBV2	TRBJ2-5	ASSERDRGPETQY
TRBV14	TRBJ2-6	ASSQVGLHSGANVLT
TRBV20-1	TRBJ1-1	SASGETEAF
TRBV30	TRBJ2-2	AWGWAGELF
TRBV5-1	TRBJ2-1	ASSLGTSGYNEQF
TRBV19	TRBJ2-1	ASRGVIEQF